A selection of T cell receptor beta chains follows, all from one sample in a study of control samples from healthy donors and cancer patients. Assay used: immunoSEQ multiplex PCR; TCRdb lists only in-frame clones, some missing. In the table there are roughly 450,000 clones, about 93% of which are singletons. Sample: PBMCs. These receptors originate from a man aged 35-49 years with head and neck cancer. Each CDR3 is given with its conserved first and last residue. D genes are given only for firm matches. Rows may omit the clone size; those that give it use once, few, many or a size class.

TRBJ1-1 NA NA TRBV6-6 TGTGCCAGCGAGGGCCAGGTGATGAACACTGAAGCTTTCTTT CASEGQVMNTEAFF
TRBJ2-5 NA NA TRBV2 TGTGCCAGCAGTGCTCAGGGAATCTCCCAAGAGACCCAGTACTTC CASSAQGISQETQYF
TRBJ2-2 NA NA TRBV15 TGTGCCACCAGCAGACCCAACACCGGGGAGCTGTTTTTT CATSRPNTGELFF
TRBJ2-2 NA NA TRBV4-1 TGCGCCAGCAGCATTTCCGGGGAGCTGTTTTTT CASSISGELFF
TRBJ2-7 NA once TRBV21-1 TGTGCCAGCACCCCGGGGTGTTACGAGCAGTACTTC CASTPGCYEQYF
TRBJ1-1 NA NA TRBV6-6 TGTGCCAGCAGTTACCTACAGAACACTGAAGCTTTCTTT CASSYLQNTEAFF
TRBJ2-3 TRBD2 NA TRBV2 TGTGCCAGCAGTGAAGGAGCCACTAGCGGGATAAGCACAGATACGCAGTATTTT CASSEGATSGISTDTQYF
TRBJ1-4 NA NA TRBV28 TGTGCCAGCAGTTTAACGGTTGCGACTAATGAAAAACTGTTTTTT CASSLTVATNEKLFF
TRBJ2-2 NA NA TRBV5-1 TGCGCCAGCAGCTTGGAGGCGAACCAAAACACCGGGGAGCTGTTTTTT CASSLEANQNTGELFF
TRBJ2-7 NA NA TRBV28 TGTGCCAGCAGCGAGACCAATAGTCCTACCTACGAGCAGTACTTC CASSETNSPTYEQYF
TRBJ1-2 NA NA TRBV15 TGTGCCACCAGCAGAGAGTTGGTAGGGTCAGGGTATGGCTACACCTTC CATSRELVGSGYGYTF
TRBJ1-2 TRBD1 NA TRBV20-1 TGCAGTGTAGGGGACAGGGGAACTGACACCTTC CSVGDRGTDTF
TRBJ2-1 NA NA TRBV7-3 TGTGCCAGCAGCTTGGGTAACAGAAGACCCTACAATGAGCAGTTCTTC CASSLGNRRPYNEQFF
TRBJ1-3 TRBD1 NA TRBV27 TGTGCCAGCAGCCGCAAGGGACAGGGGGCTTCTGGAAACACCATATATTTT CASSRKGQGASGNTIYF
TRBJ1-6 TRBD1 NA TRBV4-1 TGCGCCAGCAGCCAAGAGGGGACAGTTAATTCACCCCTCCACTTT CASSQEGTVNSPLHF
TRBJ2-5 TRBD2 NA TRBV4-1 TGCGCCAGCAGCCAAGTCATTAGCGCTAGCGGACAAGAGACCCAGTACTTC CASSQVISASGQETQYF
TRBJ1-2 NA NA TRBV2 TGTGCCAGCAGTGAAACCTTGCCTAATGGCTACACCTTC CASSETLPNGYTF
TRBJ2-7 NA NA TRBV9 TGTGCCAGCAGCGTGGCCCCCGAGGGCGCCCACGAGCAGTACTTC CASSVAPEGAHEQYF
TRBJ1-5 NA NA TRBV11-2 TGTGCCAGCAGCTTAGATCGGGGTCAGCCCCAGCATTTT CASSLDRGQPQHF
TRBJ1-6 NA NA TRBV6-5 TGTGCCAGCAGGGGTGGAAATAATTCACCCCTCCACTTT CASRGGNNSPLHF
TRBJ2-5 TRBD1 NA TRBV6-2/TRBV6-3 TGTGCCAGCAGCCACGGAGAAGACAGGGCGCAGACCCAGTACTTC CASSHGEDRAQTQYF
TRBJ1-5 NA NA TRBV3-1/TRBV3-2 TGTGCCAGCAGCCCCGGACCCTTCCAGCCCCAGCATTTT CASSPGPFQPQHF
TRBJ1-5 NA NA TRBV20-1 TGCAGTGGGGGGGCGCCCCAGCATTTT CSGGAPQHF
TRBJ1-1 TRBD1 NA TRBV18 TGTGCCAGCTCACCAGGGAGGGGGCCGGGGAACACTGAAGCTTTCTTT CASSPGRGPGNTEAFF
TRBJ1-5 TRBD1 few TRBV5-6 TGTGCCAGCAGCCAGGACAGGAATCAGCCCCAGCATTTT CASSQDRNQPQHF